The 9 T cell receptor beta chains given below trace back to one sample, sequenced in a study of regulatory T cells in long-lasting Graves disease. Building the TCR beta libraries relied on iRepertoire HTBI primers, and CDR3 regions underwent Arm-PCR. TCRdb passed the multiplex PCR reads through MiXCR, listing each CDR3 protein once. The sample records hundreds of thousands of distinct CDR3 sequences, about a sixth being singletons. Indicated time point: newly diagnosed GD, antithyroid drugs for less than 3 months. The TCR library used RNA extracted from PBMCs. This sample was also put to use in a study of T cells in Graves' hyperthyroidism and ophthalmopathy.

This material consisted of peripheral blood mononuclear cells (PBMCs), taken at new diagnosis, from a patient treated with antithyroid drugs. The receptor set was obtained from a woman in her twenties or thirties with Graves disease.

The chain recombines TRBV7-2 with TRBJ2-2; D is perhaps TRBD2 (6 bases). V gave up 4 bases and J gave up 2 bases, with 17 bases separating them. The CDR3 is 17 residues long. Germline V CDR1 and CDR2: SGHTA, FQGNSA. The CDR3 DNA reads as TGTGCCAGCAGCTCACGCCTCGTGGGACTTAACACCGGGGAGCTGTTTTTT. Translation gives CASSSRLVGLNTGELFF.

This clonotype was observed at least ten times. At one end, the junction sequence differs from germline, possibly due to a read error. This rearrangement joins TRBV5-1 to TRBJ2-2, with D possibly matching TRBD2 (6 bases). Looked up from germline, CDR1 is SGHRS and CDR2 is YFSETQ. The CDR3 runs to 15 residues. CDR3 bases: TGTGCCAGCAGCTTAATAGCGGCGAACACCGGGGAGCTGTTTTTT. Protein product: CASSLIAANTGELFF. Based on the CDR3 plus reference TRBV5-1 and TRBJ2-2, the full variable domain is KAGVTQTPRYLIKTRGQQVTLSCSPISGHRSVSWYQQTPGQGLQFLFEYFSETQRNKGNFPGRFSGRQFSNSRSEMNVSTLELGDSALYLCASSLIAANTGELFFGEGSRLTVL.

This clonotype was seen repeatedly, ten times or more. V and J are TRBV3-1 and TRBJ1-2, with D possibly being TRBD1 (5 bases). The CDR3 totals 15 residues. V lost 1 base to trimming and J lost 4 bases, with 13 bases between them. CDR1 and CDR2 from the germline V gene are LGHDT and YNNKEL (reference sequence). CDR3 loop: CASSQGTGTSYGYTF. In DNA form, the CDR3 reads TGTGCCAGCAGCCAAGGAACCGGGACTTCCTATGGCTACACCTTC.

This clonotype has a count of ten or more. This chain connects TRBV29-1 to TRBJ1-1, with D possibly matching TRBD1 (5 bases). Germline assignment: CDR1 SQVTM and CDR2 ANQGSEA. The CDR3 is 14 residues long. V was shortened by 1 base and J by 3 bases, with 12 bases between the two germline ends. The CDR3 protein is CSVEVTRGYTEAFF. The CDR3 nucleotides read TGCAGCGTTGAAGTCACACGGGGGTACACTGAAGCTTTCTTT.

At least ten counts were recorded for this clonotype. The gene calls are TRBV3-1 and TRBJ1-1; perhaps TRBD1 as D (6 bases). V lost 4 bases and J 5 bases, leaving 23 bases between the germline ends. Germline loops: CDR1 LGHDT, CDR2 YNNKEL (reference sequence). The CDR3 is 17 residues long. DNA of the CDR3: TGTGCCAGCAGCCCGGTGCGCGTATTAACAGGGTGGACTGAAGCTTTCTTT. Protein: CASSPVRVLTGWTEAFF.

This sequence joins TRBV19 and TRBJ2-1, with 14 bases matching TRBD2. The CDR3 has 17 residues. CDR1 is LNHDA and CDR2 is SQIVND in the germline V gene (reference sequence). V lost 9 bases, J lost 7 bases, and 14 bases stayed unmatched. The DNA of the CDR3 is TGTGCCAGCAAAAAACCGGGACTAGCGGGAGAAATAAATGAGCAGTTCTTC. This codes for CASKKPGLAGEINEQFF. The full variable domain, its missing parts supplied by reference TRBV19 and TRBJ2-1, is DGGITQSPKYLFRKEGQNVTLSCEQNLNHDAMYWYRQDPGQGLRLIYYSQIVNDFQKGDIAEGYSVSREKKESFPLTVTSAQKNPTAFYLCASKKPGLAGEINEQFFGPGTRLTVL.

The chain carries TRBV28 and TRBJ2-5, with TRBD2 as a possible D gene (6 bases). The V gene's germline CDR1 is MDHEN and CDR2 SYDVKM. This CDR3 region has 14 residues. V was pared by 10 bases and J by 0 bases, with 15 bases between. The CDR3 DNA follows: TGTGCCACAACATCCGGGACTTACCAAGAGACCCAGTACTTC. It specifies CATTSGTYQETQYF.

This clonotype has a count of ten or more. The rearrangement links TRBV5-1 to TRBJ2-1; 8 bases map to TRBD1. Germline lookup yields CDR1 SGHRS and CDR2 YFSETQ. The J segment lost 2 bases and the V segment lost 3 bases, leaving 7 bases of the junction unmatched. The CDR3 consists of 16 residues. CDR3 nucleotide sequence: TGCGCCAGCAGCTGGACCGGGACAGGCGCCTACAATGAGCAGTTCTTC. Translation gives CASSWTGTGAYNEQFF. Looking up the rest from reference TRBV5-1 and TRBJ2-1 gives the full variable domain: KAGVTQTPRYLIKTRGQQVTLSCSPISGHRSVSWYQQTPGQGLQFLFEYFSETQRNKGNFPGRFSGRQFSNSRSEMNVSTLELGDSALYLCASSWTGTGAYNEQFFGPGTRLTVL.

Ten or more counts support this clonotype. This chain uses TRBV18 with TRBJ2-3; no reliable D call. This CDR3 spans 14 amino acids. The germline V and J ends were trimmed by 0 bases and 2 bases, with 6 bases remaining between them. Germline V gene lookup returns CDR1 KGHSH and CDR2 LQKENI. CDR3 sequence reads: CASSPPSNTDTQYF. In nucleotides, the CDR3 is TGTGCCAGCTCACCACCGAGCAACACAGATACGCAGTATTTT.